A selection of T cell receptor beta chains follows, all from one sample in a study of shared clonotypes between healthy human individuals. Clones were read by immunoSEQ multiplex PCR, and TCRdb kept only the in-frame ones, dropping some. The sample lists about 990,000 clones; around three quarters were seen once. Sequenced material: memory CD4+ T cells from PBMCs. These receptor sequences come from a man aged 18 to 29 in good health. Some clones in this sample may be carry-over from other donors' samples. Both conserved end residues are part of each CDR3. D genes are given only for firm matches. Not all rows give a size; the values are once, few, many and, for expanded clones, a class.

DNA: TGTGCCTGGAGTATAGTCCGTGCAGATACGCAGTATTTT; CDR3: CAWSIVRADTQYF; D: NA; J: TRBJ2-3; size: NA; V: TRBV30
DNA: TGTGCCAGCTCACCAAACAGGGGGCCCTACGAGCAGTACTTC; CDR3: CASSPNRGPYEQYF; D: TRBD1; J: TRBJ2-7; size: NA; V: TRBV18
DNA: TGTGCCAGCATGAGGGATGCCGGGGAGCTGTTTTTT; CDR3: CASMRDAGELFF; D: NA; J: TRBJ2-2; size: NA; V: TRBV2
DNA: TGTGCCAGCAGCTATAATTCGGGCATCTACGAGCAGTACTTC; CDR3: CASSYNSGIYEQYF; D: NA; J: TRBJ2-7; size: NA; V: TRBV6-1
DNA: TGTGCCTGGAGTGTAGGGCTAGCCAATGAGCAGTTCTTC; CDR3: CAWSVGLANEQFF; D: NA; J: TRBJ2-1; size: NA; V: TRBV30
DNA: TGCGCCAGCGGGTTAGGACGGTTAGATACGCAGTATTTT; CDR3: CASGLGRLDTQYF; D: NA; J: TRBJ2-3; size: NA; V: TRBV5-1
DNA: TGTGCCTGGAGTTCAGTCAATTACAATCAGCCCCAGCATTTT; CDR3: CAWSSVNYNQPQHF; D: NA; J: TRBJ1-5; size: NA; V: TRBV30
DNA: TGTGCCAGCAGTTATAGGCGGGACCTGTCCTACGAGCAGTACTTC; CDR3: CASSYRRDLSYEQYF; D: NA; J: TRBJ2-7; size: NA; V: TRBV27
DNA: TGCGCCAGCAAACACAGCGCCGACCATGGCTACACCTTC; CDR3: CASKHSADHGYTF; D: NA; J: TRBJ1-2; size: NA; V: TRBV23-1
DNA: TGTGCCAGCAGCAGGGACAGCGCGAACACCGGGGAGCTGTTTTTT; CDR3: CASSRDSANTGELFF; D: TRBD1; J: TRBJ2-2; size: few; V: TRBV11-3
DNA: TGTGCCAGCAGCTTGGACAGGAGACATCAGCCCCAGCATTTT; CDR3: CASSLDRRHQPQHF; D: NA; J: TRBJ1-5; size: NA; V: TRBV5-8
DNA: TGTGCCAGCAGCGCCCACTCGGGACTAGCGGGAGTTAATGAGCAGTTCTTC; CDR3: CASSAHSGLAGVNEQFF; D: TRBD2; J: TRBJ2-1; size: NA; V: TRBV9
DNA: TGTGCCAGCCTGGTCGGGGGAAACACCATATATTTT; CDR3: CASLVGGNTIYF; D: NA; J: TRBJ1-3; size: NA; V: TRBV6-1
DNA: TGCGCCAGCAGCGCGGGACAGGGAGGCCCCCAAGAGACCCAGTACTTC; CDR3: CASSAGQGGPQETQYF; D: TRBD1; J: TRBJ2-5; size: NA; V: TRBV5-1
DNA: TGTGCCAGCTCCCCAAATAGACAAGAGACCCAGTACTTC; CDR3: CASSPNRQETQYF; D: NA; J: TRBJ2-5; size: NA; V: TRBV18
DNA: TGCGCCAGCAGACCCGTTCAGGGGGCAGTTAGGGAGCAGTACTTC; CDR3: CASRPVQGAVREQYF; D: TRBD1; J: TRBJ2-7; size: NA; V: TRBV4-1
DNA: TGTGCCAGCAGTAGCGGGTTCAACTACGAGCAGTACTTC; CDR3: CASSSGFNYEQYF; D: NA; J: TRBJ2-7; size: NA; V: TRBV2
DNA: TGTGCCTGGAGTGTTAGGGGTCGGTATATCTCTGGAAACACCATATATTTT; CDR3: CAWSVRGRYISGNTIYF; D: NA; J: TRBJ1-3; size: NA; V: TRBV30
DNA: TGTGCCAGCAGTTACTCGAAGCTGGGGGCGACTGAAGCTTTCTTT; CDR3: CASSYSKLGATEAFF; D: NA; J: TRBJ1-1; size: NA; V: TRBV6-5
DNA: TGTGCCATCAAAAACCAGGGGGCCCAGGGGGAGCAGTACTTC; CDR3: CAIKNQGAQGEQYF; D: TRBD1; J: TRBJ2-7; size: few; V: TRBV10-3
DNA: TGTGCCAGCAGGTCAGGGCCAGCCTATGGCTACACCTTC; CDR3: CASRSGPAYGYTF; D: NA; J: TRBJ1-2; size: few; V: TRBV27
DNA: TGCGCCAGCAGCCAGGAGGCAGGGGTGAATCAGCCCCAGCATTTT; CDR3: CASSQEAGVNQPQHF; D: NA; J: TRBJ1-5; size: NA; V: TRBV4-1
DNA: TGTGCCATCGGGCGGACAGGGGAAGGAAACACCATATATTTT; CDR3: CAIGRTGEGNTIYF; D: TRBD1; J: TRBJ1-3; size: NA; V: TRBV10-3
DNA: TGTGCCAGCAGCTCGATTGGTGAGCAGTTCTTC; CDR3: CASSSIGEQFF; D: NA; J: TRBJ2-1; size: few; V: TRBV11-1
DNA: TGCGCCAGCAGCTTGGTCGGGGGAAACCAGCCCCAGCATTTT; CDR3: CASSLVGGNQPQHF; D: NA; J: TRBJ1-5; size: NA; V: TRBV5-1
DNA: TGTGCCAGCAGCCCGTGGGGAGTTAGCGGGATCACGACAGATACGCAGTATTTT; CDR3: CASSPWGVSGITTDTQYF; D: TRBD2; J: TRBJ2-3; size: NA; V: TRBV4-2
DNA: TGTGCCAGCAGCCAAAGACAGGGTAATGAAAAACTGTTTTTT; CDR3: CASSQRQGNEKLFF; D: TRBD1; J: TRBJ1-4; size: NA; V: TRBV7-9
DNA: TGTGCCAGCAGCCCGATGGGACAGTCCTATGGCTACACCTTC; CDR3: CASSPMGQSYGYTF; D: TRBD1; J: TRBJ1-2; size: few; V: TRBV7-3
DNA: TGTGCCAGCAGCTTAGATCGGGGAGGTCCAGATACGCAGTATTTT; CDR3: CASSLDRGGPDTQYF; D: NA; J: TRBJ2-3; size: NA; V: TRBV7-6
DNA: TGTGCCGGCGGTGACACAGGTCAAGAGACCCAGTACTTC; CDR3: CAGGDTGQETQYF; D: NA; J: TRBJ2-5; size: NA; V: TRBV6-1
DNA: TGTGCCAGCAGCCCCCAAGGGCGGGAGATACAGAATGAGCAGTTCTTC; CDR3: CASSPQGREIQNEQFF; D: TRBD2; J: TRBJ2-1; size: NA; V: TRBV9
DNA: TGTGCCAGCAGTACCGGTTCCGGGGAGCTGTTTTTT; CDR3: CASSTGSGELFF; D: NA; J: TRBJ2-2; size: NA; V: TRBV6-4
DNA: TGTGCCAGCGGCAGGCGGGAGGGGACGAATGAGCAGTTCTTC; CDR3: CASGRREGTNEQFF; D: TRBD2; J: TRBJ2-1; size: NA; V: TRBV7-8
DNA: TGCGCCAGCAGCCACGGGACAGCGAATCAGCCCCAGCATTTT; CDR3: CASSHGTANQPQHF; D: TRBD1; J: TRBJ1-5; size: few; V: TRBV4-1
DNA: TGTGCCAGCAGTTTAGAGGGCGGTCTAGCTGAAGCTTTCTTT; CDR3: CASSLEGGLAEAFF; D: NA; J: TRBJ1-1; size: NA; V: TRBV28
DNA: TGTGCCAGCAGCTTGCTGGGGGGCGGGTGGAATGAGCAGTTCTTC; CDR3: CASSLLGGGWNEQFF; D: NA; J: TRBJ2-1; size: NA; V: TRBV5-6
DNA: TGTGCCAGCAGCCAGGAGGAGGGGACCGGGGAGCTGTTTTTT; CDR3: CASSQEEGTGELFF; D: NA; J: TRBJ2-2; size: NA; V: TRBV7-2
DNA: TGTGCCAGCAGCCTCCAAGACGGACCACGGAGACAGACCCAGTACTTC; CDR3: CASSLQDGPRRQTQYF; D: NA; J: TRBJ2-5; size: NA; V: TRBV14
DNA: TGTGCCAGCAGTCCAGGGACTTACTGGGGGGGGACCGGGGAGCTGTTTTTT; CDR3: CASSPGTYWGGTGELFF; D: TRBD2; J: TRBJ2-2; size: NA; V: TRBV28
DNA: TGCAGTGCTAGTCGAAGGGATGAGCAGTTCTTC; CDR3: CSASRRDEQFF; D: NA; J: TRBJ2-1; size: NA; V: TRBV20-1
DNA: TGTGCCAGCAGTTTCCTGACTAGCGGGAGGGCTAATGAGCAGTTCTTC; CDR3: CASSFLTSGRANEQFF; D: TRBD2; J: TRBJ2-1; size: many; V: TRBV27
DNA: TGTGCCAGCAGCTTACAGGGGGCTTACAATGAGCAGTTCTTC; CDR3: CASSLQGAYNEQFF; D: TRBD1; J: TRBJ2-1; size: few; V: TRBV7-8
DNA: TGTGCCAGTAGTCCGGCCTCCTTTAAGGAGACCCAGTACTTC; CDR3: CASSPASFKETQYF; D: NA; J: TRBJ2-5; size: NA; V: TRBV19
DNA: TGTGCCAGCAGTCTAAACCGGGACGGCATAGGCACCTTC; CDR3: CASSLNRDGIGTF; D: NA; J: TRBJ1-2; size: NA; V: TRBV6-6
DNA: TGTGCCAGCAGCGAGGGGACAGACTATCAGCCCCAGCATTTT; CDR3: CASSEGTDYQPQHF; D: TRBD1; J: TRBJ1-5; size: NA; V: TRBV5-4
DNA: TGTGCCAGCAGCAGCGGGACCGCAAGCTCCTACGAGCAGTACTTC; CDR3: CASSSGTASSYEQYF; D: TRBD2; J: TRBJ2-7; size: NA; V: TRBV7-6
DNA: TGTGCCAGCAGCTCCTTAGGCGGGGGAGATGGCTACGAGCAGTACTTC; CDR3: CASSSLGGGDGYEQYF; D: TRBD2; J: TRBJ2-7; size: NA; V: TRBV5-6
DNA: TGTGCCAGCAGACGAGACAGGCTGAACACTGAAGCTTTCTTT; CDR3: CASRRDRLNTEAFF; D: NA; J: TRBJ1-1; size: NA; V: TRBV6-4
DNA: TGCGCCAGCAGCCTAGCGGGACTGAACACCGGGGAGCTGTTTTTT; CDR3: CASSLAGLNTGELFF; D: TRBD2; J: TRBJ2-2; size: NA; V: TRBV5-1
DNA: TGCGCCAGCAGCTTGGCCCTTACTGGGGGGCGGGAAACCTACGAGCAGTACTTC; CDR3: CASSLALTGGRETYEQYF; D: NA; J: TRBJ2-7; size: NA; V: TRBV5-1
DNA: TGTGCCAGCAGTGAAGTAGCGGGAGTGGGTACGCAGTATTTT; CDR3: CASSEVAGVGTQYF; D: TRBD2; J: TRBJ2-3; size: many; V: TRBV2